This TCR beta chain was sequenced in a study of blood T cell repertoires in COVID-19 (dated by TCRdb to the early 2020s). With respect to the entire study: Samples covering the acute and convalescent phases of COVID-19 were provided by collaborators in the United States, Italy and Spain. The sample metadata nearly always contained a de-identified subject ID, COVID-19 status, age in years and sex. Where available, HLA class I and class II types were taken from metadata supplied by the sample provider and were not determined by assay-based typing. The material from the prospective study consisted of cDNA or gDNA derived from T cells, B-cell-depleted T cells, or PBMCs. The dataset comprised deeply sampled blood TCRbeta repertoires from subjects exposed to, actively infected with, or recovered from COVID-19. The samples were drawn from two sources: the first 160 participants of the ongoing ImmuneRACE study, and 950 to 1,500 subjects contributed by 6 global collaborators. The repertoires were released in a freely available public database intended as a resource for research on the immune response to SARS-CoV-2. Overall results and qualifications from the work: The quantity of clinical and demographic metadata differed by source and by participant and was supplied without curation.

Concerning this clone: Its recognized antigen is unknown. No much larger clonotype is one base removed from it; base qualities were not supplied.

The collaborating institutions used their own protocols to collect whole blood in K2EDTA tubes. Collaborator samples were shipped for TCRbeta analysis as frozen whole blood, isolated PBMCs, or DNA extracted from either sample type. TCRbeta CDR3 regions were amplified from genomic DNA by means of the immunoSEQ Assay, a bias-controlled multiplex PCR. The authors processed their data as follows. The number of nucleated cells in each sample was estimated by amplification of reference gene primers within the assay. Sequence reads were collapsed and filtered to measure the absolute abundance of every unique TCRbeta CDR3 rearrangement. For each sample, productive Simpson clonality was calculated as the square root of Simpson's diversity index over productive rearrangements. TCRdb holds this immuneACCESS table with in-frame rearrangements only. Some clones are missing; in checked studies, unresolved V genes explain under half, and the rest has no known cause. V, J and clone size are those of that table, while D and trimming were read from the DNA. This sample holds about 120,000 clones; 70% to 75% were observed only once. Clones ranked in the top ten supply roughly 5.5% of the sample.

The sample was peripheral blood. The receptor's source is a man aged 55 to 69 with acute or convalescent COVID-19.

CDR3 reads: CASSLSERYGYTF. The sequenced DNA is TGTGCCAGCAGCCTTAGTGAGCGCTATGGCTACACCTTC. This chain joins TRBV2 to TRBJ1-2, with the D gene too uncertain to name. The CDR3, cysteine through phenylalanine, is 13 amino acids long. The CDR3 DNA has 39 bases and is translated from base 1. V gives up 6 bases and J gives up 4 bases, and the segment between their germline ends measures 12 bases. Sequences SNHLY (CDR1) and FYNNEI (CDR2) are obtained from the germline V gene.